A single T cell receptor (beta chain) is shown here with its context. What it recognizes is unknown. Each patient came to thyroid surgery without any prior treatment (of any kind). This sample is part of a study of metastatic and nonmetastatic thyroid tumors. MiXCR reprocessed the PCR reads for TCRdb. The sample has under 6,000 clones, roughly 33% seen once; the top ten hold 28%. Study observations and caveats: It was reported that TCR beta diversity was significantly higher in malignant thyroid tumors than benign nodules, in blood and tumor.

The clonotype comes from a male donor with papillary thyroid cancer or a benign thyroid nodule (not recorded which). Some clones in this sample may be carry-over from other donors' samples. The sequencing input was adjacent normal tissue.

CDR3 DNA: TGCAGTGCTCGGCCCGGGACTAGCGGGGGAAATGAGCAGTTCTTC. Residues: CSARPGTSGGNEQFF. The V and J genes are TRBV20-1 and TRBJ2-1; TRBD2 agrees at 14 bases. With 5 bases clipped from V and 7 bases from J, the junction kept 7 bases outside the gene matches. Looked up from germline, CDR1 is DFQATT and CDR2 is SNEGSKA (reference sequence). This CDR3 has 15 amino acids.